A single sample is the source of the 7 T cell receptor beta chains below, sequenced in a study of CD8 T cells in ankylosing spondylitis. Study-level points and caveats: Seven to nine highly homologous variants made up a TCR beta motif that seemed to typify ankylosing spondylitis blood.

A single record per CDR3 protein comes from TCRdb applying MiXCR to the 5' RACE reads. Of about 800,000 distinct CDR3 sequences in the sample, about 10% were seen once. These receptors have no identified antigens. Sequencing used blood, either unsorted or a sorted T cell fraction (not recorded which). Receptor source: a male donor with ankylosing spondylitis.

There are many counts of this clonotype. The CDR3 DNA sequence: TGCGCCAGCAGCTTGGAATCAGGTCTAAGCACAGATACGCAGTATTTT. As protein: CASSLESGLSTDTQYF. The chain recombines TRBV5-1 with TRBJ2-3; D not resolved. The germline CDR1 and CDR2 sequences are SGHRS and YFSETQ. V gave up 0 bases and J gave up 0 bases, with 11 bases separating them. CDR3 length: 16 amino acids.

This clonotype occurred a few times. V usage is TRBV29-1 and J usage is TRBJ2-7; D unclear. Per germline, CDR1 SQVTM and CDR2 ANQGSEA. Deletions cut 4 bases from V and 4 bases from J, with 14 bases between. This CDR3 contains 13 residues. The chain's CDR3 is CSVGLLLGYEQYF. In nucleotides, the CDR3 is TGCAGCGTTGGATTACTTTTGGGTTACGAGCAGTACTTC.

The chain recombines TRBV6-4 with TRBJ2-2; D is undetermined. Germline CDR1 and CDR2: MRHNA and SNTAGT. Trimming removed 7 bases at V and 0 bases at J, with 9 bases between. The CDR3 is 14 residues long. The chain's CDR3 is CASTEQTNTGELFF. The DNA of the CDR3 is TGTGCCAGCACCGAGCAGACGAACACCGGGGAGCTGTTTTTT.

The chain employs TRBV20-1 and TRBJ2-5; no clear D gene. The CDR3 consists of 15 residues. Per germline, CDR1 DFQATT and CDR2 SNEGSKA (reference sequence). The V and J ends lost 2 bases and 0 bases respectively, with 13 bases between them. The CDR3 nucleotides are TGCAGTGCTAGAAGAAGTAACCCGTACCAAGAGACCCAGTACTTC. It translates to CSARRSNPYQETQYF.

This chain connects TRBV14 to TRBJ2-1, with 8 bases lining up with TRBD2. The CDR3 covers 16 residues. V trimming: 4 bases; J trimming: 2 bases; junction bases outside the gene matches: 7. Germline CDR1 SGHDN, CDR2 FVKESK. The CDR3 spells CASSPSSGPTYNEQFF. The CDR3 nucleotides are TGTGCCAGCAGCCCATCTAGCGGGCCCACCTACAATGAGCAGTTCTTC.

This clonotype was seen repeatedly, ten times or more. CDR3 DNA: TGCAGTGCCCTCCGACCAGATACGCAGTATTTT. Translating gives CSALRPDTQYF. The chain recombines TRBV20-1 with TRBJ2-3, with unresolved D. Germline V gene lookup returns CDR1 DFQATT and CDR2 SNEGSKA (reference sequence). Trimming stripped 6 bases from V and 4 bases from J, with 8 bases between. The CDR3 runs to 11 residues.

The CDR3 loop is CASSFFRGPDTGELFF. In DNA, the CDR3 is TGTGCCAGCAGCTTTTTCAGGGGGCCCGACACCGGGGAGCTGTTTTTT. The gene calls are TRBV11-3 and TRBJ2-2, with 8 bases aligning to TRBD1. Unmatched junction bases numbered 6, after V lost 3 bases and J lost 3 bases. Germline loops: CDR1 SGHNT, CDR2 YENEEA. The CDR3 sequence is 16 residues long.